This T cell receptor beta chain was sequenced for a study of T cell repertoires in cytomegalovirus infection. V lost 0 bases and J lost 3, with 15 bases in between. Looked up from germline, CDR1 is SGHNT and CDR2 is YYREEE (reference sequence). This CDR3 region has 16 residues. TCRdb reprocessed the reads via MiXCR and lists one record per CDR3 protein. This table holds 650,000 to 900,000 distinct CDR3 sequences, 25% to 30% found once. A note on this clonotype: As yet, its antigen is unknown.

This receptor was taken from a human donor in good health (CMV status not recorded). Some clones in this sample may be carry-over from other donors' samples. The chain couples TRBV5-4 to TRBJ2-5; D possibly corresponds to TRBD1 (6 bases). The specimen was cultured CD8+ T cells from PBMCs, collected from culture after CMV antigen stimulation. In DNA, the CDR3 is TGTGCCAGCAGCTTGGATGGGGGCCTGATCAAAGAGACCCAGTACTTC. Its protein product is CASSLDGGLIKETQYF.